These 8 T cell receptor beta chains came from one sample sequenced in a study of glioma-infiltrating T cells after dendritic cell vaccination. Assay used: immunoSEQ multiplex PCR; TCRdb lists only in-frame clones, some missing. The sample yields approximately 99,000 clones, around 80% seen once. Time point reported: after dendritic cell vaccination, including at tumor progression/relapse. The sample was blood, taken after dendritic cell vaccination. The receptors stem from a human donor with glioblastoma.

Concerning this clone itself: Additional DNA sequences in this sample encode the identical CDR3. The chain carries TRBV25-1 and TRBJ1-1; D uncertain. The CDR3 totals 13 residues. The germline V gene encodes CDR1 MGHDK and CDR2 SYGVNS. V lost 0 bases, J lost 5 bases, and 7 bases lay in between. DNA of the CDR3: TGTGCCAGCAGTGAATATAGAGGGACTGAAGCTTTCTTT. This sequence encodes CASSEYRGTEAFF.

V is TRBV6-5 and J is TRBJ2-3, with a tentative D call TRBD2 (6 bases). CDR1 MNHEY and CDR2 SVGAGI come from the germline V gene. V was clipped by 2 bases and J by 6 bases, with 9 bases between them. The CDR3 spans 13 residues. The CDR3, as DNA: TGTGCCAGCAGTTACCCCGGGACTGATACGCAGTATTTT. This encodes CASSYPGTDTQYF.

V is TRBV6-5 and J is TRBJ2-3; 7 bases agree with TRBD1. The V gene end was trimmed by 5 bases and the J gene end by 6 bases; junction bases not matched to a gene: 2. Germline CDR1 is MNHEY and CDR2 is SVGAGI. The CDR3 contains 12 residues. DNA for the CDR3: TGTGCCAGCAGTCTGGACAGGGATACGCAGTATTTT. It codes for CASSLDRDTQYF.

V usage is TRBV2 and J usage is TRBJ1-6; D uncertain. With 4 bases removed from V and 8 bases from J, the gap between germline ends came to 9 bases. Germline loops: CDR1 SNHLY, CDR2 FYNNEI. The CDR3 consists of 13 residues. The CDR3 spells CASSVGRDSPLHF. CDR3 nucleotide sequence: TGTGCCAGCAGTGTTGGGCGGGATTCACCCCTCCACTTT.

The V call is TRBV10-2, the J call TRBJ1-2; 8 bases fit TRBD1. The CDR3 sequence is 15 residues long. Germline CDR1 is WSHSY and CDR2 is SAAADI. Trimming took 5 bases from V and 5 from J; bases not matched to a gene: 10. The chain's CDR3 is CASSPQGQGKYGYTF. CDR3 nucleotides: TGCGCCAGCAGTCCCCAAGGACAGGGAAAGTATGGCTACACCTTC.

This clone was counted a single time. The chain uses TRBV5-6 and TRBJ1-2; TRBD1 agrees at 8 bases. The length of the CDR3 is 14 residues. J gave up 10 bases and V 1 base, and 9 bases lay outside the gene matches. CDR1 and CDR2 from the germline V gene are SGHDT and YYEEEE. The CDR3 DNA reads as TGTGCCAGCAGCTTGACCCCAGAGACAGGGGACTACACCTTC. Translation: CASSLTPETGDYTF.

The chain joins TRBV19 to TRBJ2-5; tentatively, D is TRBD2 (6 bases). The germline CDR1 and CDR2 sequences are LNHDA and SQIVND (reference sequence). The V gene lost 6 bases and the J gene lost 5 bases, with 13 bases spanning the gap. This CDR3 region has 13 residues. CDR3 amino acids: CASSRRAGETQYF. As DNA, the CDR3 is TGTGCCAGTAGCCGAAGAGCGGGCGAGACCCAGTACTTC.

This chain uses TRBV11-1 with TRBJ1-2; perhaps TRBD1 as D (5 bases). This CDR3 has 15 amino acids. Deletions cut 2 bases from V and 4 bases from J, with 14 bases between. In germline, CDR1 is SGHAT, CDR2 FQDESV (reference sequence). The CDR3, as DNA: TGTGCCAGCAGCTTAAATACACTGGGGCCCTATGGCTACACCTTC. Translating gives CASSLNTLGPYGYTF. Supplemented by reference TRBV11-1 and TRBJ1-2, the full variable domain reads EAEVAQSPRYKITEKSQAVAFWCDPISGHATLYWYRQILGQGPELLVQFQDESVVDDSQLPKDRFSAERLKGVDSTLKIQPAELGDSAMYLCASSLNTLGPYGYTFGSGTRLTVV.